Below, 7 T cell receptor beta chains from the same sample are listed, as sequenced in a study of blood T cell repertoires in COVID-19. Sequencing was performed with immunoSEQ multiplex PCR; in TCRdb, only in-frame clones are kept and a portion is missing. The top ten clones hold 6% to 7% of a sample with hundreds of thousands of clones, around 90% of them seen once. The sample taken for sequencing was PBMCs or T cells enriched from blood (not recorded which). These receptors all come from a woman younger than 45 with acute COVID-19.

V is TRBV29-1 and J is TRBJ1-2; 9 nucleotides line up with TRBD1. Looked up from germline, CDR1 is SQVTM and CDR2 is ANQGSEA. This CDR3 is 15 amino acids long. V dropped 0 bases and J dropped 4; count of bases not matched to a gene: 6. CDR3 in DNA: TGCAGCGTTGAAGACAGGACAGGGGACCTCTATGGCTACACCTTC. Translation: CSVEDRTGDLYGYTF.

This CDR3 is CASSLETDRGRADTQYF. CDR3 bases: TGTGCCAGCAGCTTGGAGACCGACAGGGGGCGCGCGGATACGCAGTATTTT. The V call is TRBV7-8, the J call TRBJ2-3, with 10 bases aligning to TRBD1. Germline V gives CDR1 SGHVS, CDR2 FQNEAQ. V shed 3 bases, J shed 6 bases, and the junction held 12 bases outside the gene matches. The CDR3 has 17 amino acids.

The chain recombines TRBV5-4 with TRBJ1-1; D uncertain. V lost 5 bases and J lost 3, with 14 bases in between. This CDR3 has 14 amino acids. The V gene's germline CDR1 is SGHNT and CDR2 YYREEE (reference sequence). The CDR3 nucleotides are TGTGCCAGCAGGTTGACGGAGGAATACACTGAAGCTTTCTTT. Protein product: CASRLTEEYTEAFF.

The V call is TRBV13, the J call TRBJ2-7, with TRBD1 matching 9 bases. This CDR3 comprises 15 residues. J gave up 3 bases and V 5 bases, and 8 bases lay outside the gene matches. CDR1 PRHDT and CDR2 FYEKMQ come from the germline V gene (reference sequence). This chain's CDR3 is CASSTPGQGIYEQYF. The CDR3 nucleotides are TGTGCCAGCAGCACCCCGGGACAGGGTATCTACGAGCAGTACTTC.

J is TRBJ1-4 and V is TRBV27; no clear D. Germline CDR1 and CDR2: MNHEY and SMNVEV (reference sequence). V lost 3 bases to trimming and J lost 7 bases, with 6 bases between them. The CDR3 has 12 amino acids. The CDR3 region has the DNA TGTGCCAGCAGTTTCCGCGGTGAAAAACTGTTTTTT. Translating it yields CASSFRGEKLFF. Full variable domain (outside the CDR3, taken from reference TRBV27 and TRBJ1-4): EAQVTQNPRYLITVTGKKLTVTCSQNMNHEYMSWYRQDPGLGLRQIYYSMNVEVTDKGDVPEGYKVSRKEKRNFPLILESPSPNQTSLYFCASSFRGEKLFFGSGTQLSVL.

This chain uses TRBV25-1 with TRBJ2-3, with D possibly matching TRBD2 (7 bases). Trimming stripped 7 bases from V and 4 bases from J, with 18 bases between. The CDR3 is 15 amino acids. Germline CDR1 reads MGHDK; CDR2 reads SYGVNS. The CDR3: CASMVKGGAADTQYF. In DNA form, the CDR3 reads TGTGCCAGCATGGTTAAGGGGGGGGCCGCAGATACGCAGTATTTT. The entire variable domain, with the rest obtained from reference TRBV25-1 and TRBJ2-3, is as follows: EADIYQTPRYLVIGTGKKITLECSQTMGHDKMYWYQQDPGMELHLIHYSYGVNSTEKGDLSSESTVSRIRTEHFPLTLESARPSHTSQYLCASMVKGGAADTQYFGPGTRLTVL.

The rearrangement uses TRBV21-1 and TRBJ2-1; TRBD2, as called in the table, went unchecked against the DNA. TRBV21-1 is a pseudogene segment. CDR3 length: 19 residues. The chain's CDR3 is CASSKKAQATQAGYNEQFF. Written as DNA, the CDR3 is TGTGCCAGCAGCAAAAAAGCGCAAGCAACTCAAGCGGGTTACAATGAGCAGTTCTTC.